This is a list of T cell receptor beta chains from one sample in a study of cytomegalovirus exposure and HLA in healthy donors. Sequencing was performed with immunoSEQ multiplex PCR; in TCRdb, only in-frame clones are kept and a portion is missing. Its table lists around 44,000 clones. Sequencing used PBMCs. The receptors shown here come from a male donor in good health and CMV-seropositive. Both conserved end residues are part of each CDR3. Each record gives: CDR3 protein, V gene, J gene.

CDR3: CATSPGGDTDFSEQYF
V: TRBV15
J: TRBJ2-7

CDR3: CAWTPSGVNTGELFF
V: TRBV30
J: TRBJ2-2

CDR3: CASSLLGGLRESVETQYF
V: TRBV7-9
J: TRBJ2-5

CDR3: CASSFTLDSSYGYEQYF
V: TRBV28
J: TRBJ2-7

CDR3: CASSEQGTTYEQYF
V: TRBV2
J: TRBJ2-7

CDR3: CASSQGADYNSPLHF
V: TRBV4-3
J: TRBJ1-6

CDR3: CAWSQTSGGEKQYF
V: TRBV30
J: TRBJ2-5

CDR3: CASSIVLGGYTF
V: TRBV19
J: TRBJ1-2

CDR3: CASSPGEPPNEQYF
V: TRBV7-6
J: TRBJ2-7

CDR3: CASSTGGERGASTDTQYF
V: TRBV7-3
J: TRBJ2-3

CDR3: CSVEDNWTGGTEAFF
V: TRBV29-1
J: TRBJ1-1

CDR3: CASSSSQGIGNTEAFF
V: TRBV5-5
J: TRBJ1-1

CDR3: CASADGISYEQYF
V: TRBV30
J: TRBJ2-7

CDR3: CASSLEANEKLFF
V: TRBV28
J: TRBJ1-4

CDR3: CASSIVVGAGELFF
V: TRBV19
J: TRBJ2-2

CDR3: CASSLALAGGASSYNEQFF
V: TRBV5-4
J: TRBJ2-1

CDR3: CASSPSGGAGETQYF
V: TRBV5-1
J: TRBJ2-5

CDR3: CASSVGTGGEQYF
V: TRBV9
J: -

CDR3: CASSQLQGSGANVLTF
V: TRBV4-3
J: TRBJ2-6

CDR3: CASSHTGFGGYTF
V: TRBV4-1
J: TRBJ1-2

CDR3: CAMQGAAQPQHF
V: TRBV19
J: TRBJ1-5

CDR3: CASSGGTGYGETQYF
V: TRBV2
J: TRBJ2-5

CDR3: CATLKISDGGTPLTLGPTDTQYF
V: TRBV21-1
J: TRBJ2-3

CDR3: CATLKPSAGDTEAFF
V: TRBV19
J: TRBJ1-1

CDR3: CASSLGTVPYEQYF
V: TRBV7-2
J: TRBJ2-7

CDR3: CASSYGLGGEAFF
V: TRBV6-5
J: TRBJ1-1

CDR3: CASSQLALQETQYF
V: TRBV11-2
J: TRBJ2-5

CDR3: CAISEPGATYNEQFF
V: TRBV10-3
J: TRBJ2-1

CDR3: CASSLMDRAYEQYF
V: TRBV7-8
J: TRBJ2-7

CDR3: CASRPPSGGAGGELFF
V: TRBV13
J: TRBJ2-2

CDR3: CASSSPPGPDYEAFF
V: TRBV7-9
J: TRBJ1-1

CDR3: CASSVPGGASGYGYTF
V: TRBV19
J: TRBJ1-2

CDR3: CASSPLPRQGVDEQFF
V: TRBV19
J: TRBJ2-1

CDR3: CASSPQGGGHYNEQFF
V: TRBV9
J: TRBJ2-1

CDR3: CASRTGAHEQYF
V: TRBV5-1
J: TRBJ2-7

CDR3: CASSVRDRDLLYNSPLHF
V: TRBV4-2
J: TRBJ1-6

CDR3: CASSFTGLVSYEQYF
V: TRBV5-1
J: TRBJ2-7

CDR3: CASSLPGGRRTNEKLFF
V: TRBV7-7
J: TRBJ1-4